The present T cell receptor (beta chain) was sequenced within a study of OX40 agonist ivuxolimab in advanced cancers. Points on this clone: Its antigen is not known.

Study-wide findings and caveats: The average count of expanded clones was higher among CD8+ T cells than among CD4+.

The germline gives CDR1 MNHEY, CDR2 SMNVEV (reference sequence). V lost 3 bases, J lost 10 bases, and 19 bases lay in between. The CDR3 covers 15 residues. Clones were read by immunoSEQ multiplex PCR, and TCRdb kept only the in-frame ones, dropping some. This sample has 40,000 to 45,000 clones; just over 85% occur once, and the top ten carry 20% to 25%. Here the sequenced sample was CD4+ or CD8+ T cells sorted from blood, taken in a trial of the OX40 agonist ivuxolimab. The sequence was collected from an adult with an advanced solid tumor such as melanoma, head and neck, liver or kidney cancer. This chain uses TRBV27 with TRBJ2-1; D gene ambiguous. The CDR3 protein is CASSFQAILKSEQFF. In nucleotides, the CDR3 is TGTGCCAGCAGTTTTCAGGCCATACTAAAGAGCGAGCAGTTCTTC.